Shown below are 18 T cell receptor beta chains from a single sample sequenced in a study of cytomegalovirus exposure and HLA in healthy donors. PCR employed 60 Vbeta and 13 Jbeta primers. The protocol was immunoSEQ multiplex PCR, while the TCRdb copy is restricted to in-frame clones and leaves out a portion. The table includes some 130,000 clones, 80% detected once. The sample consisted of PBMCs. The receptors here all came from a woman between 35 and 50 years old in good health and CMV-seronegative.

The rearrangement uses TRBV7-2 and TRBJ2-5; no reliable D call. Deletions cut 2 bases from V and 1 base from J, with 14 bases between. The CDR3 length is 16 residues. Germline-derived CDR1 and CDR2 are SGHTA and FQGNSA. The CDR3 DNA sequence: TGTGCCAGCAGCTTATCCGCTGGGCCCAGCCAAGAGACCCAGTACTTC. It codes for CASSLSAGPSQETQYF. Using reference TRBV7-2 and TRBJ2-5 for the parts outside the CDR3, the full variable domain is GAGVSQSPSNKVTEKGKDVELRCDPISGHTALYWYRQSLGQGLEFLIYFQGNSAPDKSGLPSDRFSAERTGGSVSTLTIQRTQQEDSAVYLCASSLSAGPSQETQYFGPGTRLLVL.

The chain has TRBV14 and TRBJ1-1; 9 nucleotides align to TRBD1. The trim removed 2 bases at V and 4 bases at J, leaving 5 bases unmatched. CDR3 size: 15 residues. Germline V gives CDR1 SGHDN, CDR2 FVKESK. CDR3 sequence: CASSQLTGGSTEAFF. CDR3 DNA sequence: TGTGCCAGCAGCCAACTAACAGGGGGCTCCACTGAAGCTTTCTTT.

This chain uses TRBV12-5 with TRBJ1-1, with a tentative D call TRBD1 (5 bases). The V end was cut by 8 bases, the J end by 4 bases, with 20 bases between. CDR1 and CDR2 (germline): LGHNT, FRNRAP. The CDR3 runs to 15 residues. CDR3 amino acids: CASRRLAGGGTEAFF. Written as DNA, the CDR3 is TGTGCTAGTCGCCGGTTAGCGGGGGGGGGCACTGAAGCTTTCTTT.

The chain employs TRBV6-6 and TRBJ2-7, with D possibly being TRBD1 (6 bases). Trimming stripped 4 bases from V and 6 bases from J, with 13 bases between. The CDR3 totals 13 residues. CDR1 is MNHNY, CDR2 SVGAGI, per germline (reference sequence). The DNA of the CDR3 is TGTGCCAGCAGTTTTGGACAGACGAGCGAGCAGTACTTC. Translation: CASSFGQTSEQYF.

The sample holds a few counts of this clone. This sequence joins TRBV4-3 and TRBJ1-2, with TRBD1 matching over 7 bases. The germline gives CDR1 LGHNA, CDR2 YSLEER. J was trimmed by 5 bases and V by 0 bases; bases with no gene match: 6. This CDR3 region has 15 residues. The CDR3 DNA reads as TGCGCCAGCAGCCAAGATCCCGGGACAGTATATGGCTACACCTTC. Translation: CASSQDPGTVYGYTF.

The CDR3 nucleotides read TGTGCCAGCAGCCCCCTGGGACAGCGGAGGGCCTACGAGCAGTACTTC. The encoded protein is CASSPLGQRRAYEQYF. The rearrangement joins TRBV5-8 to TRBJ2-7; D might be TRBD1 (7 bases). CDR3 size: 16 residues. Trimming removed 4 bases at V and 2 bases at J, with 19 bases between. Germline V gene sequence: CDR1 SGHTS, CDR2 YDEGEE.

There are a few counts of this clone. The gene calls are TRBV5-6 and TRBJ1-6, with D possibly being TRBD1 (5 bases). The germline V gene encodes CDR1 SGHDT and CDR2 YYEEEE. Trimming removed 4 bases from V and 0 bases from J, with 11 bases in between. The CDR3 has 16 residues. The CDR3 region has the DNA TGTGCCAGCAGCCCGACAGCTAGCTCCTATAATTCACCCCTCCACTTT. Encoded protein: CASSPTASSYNSPLHF.

J is TRBJ2-7 and V is TRBV29-1; possibly TRBD1 for D (6 bases). The CDR3 runs 13 residues. V was shortened by 6 bases and J by 7 bases, with 19 bases between the two germline ends. CDR1 and CDR2 (germline): SQVTM, ANQGSEA. Here the CDR3 reads CSVQATGMGEQYF. CDR3 bases: TGCAGCGTCCAGGCGACAGGTATGGGTGAGCAGTACTTC.

This clone was seen a handful of times. The chain joins TRBV5-4 to TRBJ2-1, with D tentatively TRBD2 (5 bases). The germline CDR1 and CDR2 sequences are SGHNT and YYREEE (reference sequence). The germline V and J ends were trimmed by 0 bases and 8 bases, with 18 bases remaining between them. The CDR3 loop spans 16 amino acids. CDR3 in DNA: TGTGCCAGCAGCTTGGAGGGTTCAAGAGGGTGGGATGAGCAGTTCTTC. Protein product: CASSLEGSRGWDEQFF.

The gene calls are TRBV5-4 and TRBJ2-7; the D gene is possibly TRBD2 (7 bases). In germline, CDR1 is SGHNT, CDR2 YYREEE (reference sequence). The CDR3 length is 13 residues. V was pared by 4 bases and J by 4 bases, with 12 bases between. The CDR3: CASSRGGAYEQYF. The CDR3 DNA reads TGTGCCAGCAGCAGGGGGGGGGCTTACGAGCAGTACTTC. Filled out from reference TRBV5-4 and TRBJ2-7, the complete variable domain reads ETGVTQSPTHLIKTRGQQVTLRCSSQSGHNTVSWYQQALGQGPQFIFQYYREEENGRGNFPPRFSGLQFPNYSSELNVNALELDDSALYLCASSRGGAYEQYFGPGTRLTVT.

This clone has only one observation. The chain couples TRBV20-1 to TRBJ2-3; a possible D gene is TRBD1 (6 bases). The germline V gene encodes CDR1 DFQATT and CDR2 SNEGSKA (reference sequence). The CDR3 totals 11 residues. V was cut by 6 bases and J by 5 bases, with 9 bases left in between. The CDR3 DNA reads TGCAGTGCGCTGACAGGAGATACGCAGTATTTT. Protein product: CSALTGDTQYF.

This chain uses TRBV4-2 with TRBJ2-7; 9 positions agree with TRBD1. The CDR3 is made up of 17 amino acids. CDR1 is LGHNA and CDR2 is YNFKEQ in the germline V gene. After removal of 0 bases from V and 0 bases from J, the junction contained 6 bases not matched to a gene. The CDR3 DNA reads as TGTGCCAGCAGCCAAGATGACGGGACAGGGACCTCCTACGAGCAGTACTTC. This encodes CASSQDDGTGTSYEQYF.

Only a few counts were recorded for this clone. The chain recombines TRBV6-6 with TRBJ2-1; a possible D gene is TRBD2 (6 bases). This CDR3 has 15 amino acids. Deletions cut 5 bases from V and 6 bases from J, with 17 bases between. Germline V CDR1 and CDR2: MNHNY, SVGAGI (reference sequence). The CDR3: CASSKEGRVANEQFF. In nucleotides, the CDR3 is TGTGCCAGCAGTAAGGAGGGCAGGGTTGCCAATGAGCAGTTCTTC.

This clone showed up just once. The chain joins TRBV7-9 to TRBJ1-3; 12 bases are shared with TRBD1. The ends lost 0 bases at V and 8 bases at J; junction bases unmatched: 5. CDR3 size: 16 residues. Germline CDR1 is SEHNR and CDR2 is FQNEAQ (reference sequence). Here the CDR3 DNA reads TGTGCCAGCAGCTTAGCACCGGGACAGGGGGCCCACACCATATATTTT. This encodes CASSLAPGQGAHTIYF.

In DNA form, the CDR3 reads TGCGCCAGCACGCTGATCCCCCCGGGACAGGCCCATAATCAGCCCCAGCATTTT. Its translation is CASTLIPPGQAHNQPQHF. The V and J genes are TRBV5-1 and TRBJ1-5, with 8 positions matching TRBD1. J gave up 4 bases and V 6 bases, and 18 bases lay outside the gene matches. This CDR3 comprises 18 residues. Germline lookup yields CDR1 SGHRS and CDR2 YFSETQ.

The chain is built from TRBV6-6 and TRBJ1-3, with a weak D call TRBD1 (5 bases). The CDR3 runs to 14 residues. Germline V gene data show CDR1 as MNHNY and CDR2 as SVGAGI (reference sequence). Trimming took 5 bases from V and 1 from J, leaving 9 bases between them. Written as DNA, the CDR3 is TGTGCCAGCAGTCACCAGGGATCTGGAAACACCATATATTTT. Translating it yields CASSHQGSGNTIYF.

V gene TRBV7-9 combines with J gene TRBJ2-1; tentative D call: TRBD2 (6 bases). CDR1 and CDR2 from the germline V gene are SEHNR and FQNEAQ (reference sequence). The CDR3 has 11 residues. V lost 3 bases and J 9 bases, leaving 6 bases between the germline ends. The CDR3: CASSFGSEQFF. CDR3 sequence (DNA): TGTGCCAGCAGCTTCGGGAGTGAGCAGTTCTTC.

The genes are TRBV28 and TRBJ1-2, with 11 bases identical to TRBD1. This CDR3 has 17 residues. Per germline, CDR1 MDHEN and CDR2 SYDVKM. With 5 bases clipped from V and 8 bases from J, the junction kept 16 bases outside the gene matches. DNA of the CDR3: TGTGCCAGCAGTCCCTACGATGGGACAGGGGGATCAAGGGGCTACACCTTC. Amino acids: CASSPYDGTGGSRGYTF.